The 8 T cell receptor beta chains given below trace back to one sample, sequenced in a study of post-analysis software for immune sequencing data (dated by TCRdb to the mid-2010s). The antigens for these receptors are not known. Study-wide findings and limitations: Patients showed significantly higher frequencies than controls for about five TRBV segments, among them TRBV5-6, TRBV5-1 and TRBV20-1.

Libraries were built with PCR. TCRdb lists the instrument as Illumina HiSeq 2500. Unique molecular identifiers were incorporated into TCR beta cDNA libraries to reduce PCR and sequencing biases. In-frame beta chains were kept once TCRdb had trimmed the public reads at Q25 with fastp and called clones with MiXCR. Duplicate CDR3 protein sequences are folded into a single record with the most common DNA and genes. The sample yields a few hundred thousand distinct CDR3 sequences; 35% to 40% were counted once. The leading ten clones occupy around 4.8% of the sample. Sequencing used blood. Receptor source: a girl under 18 with multiple sclerosis.

This clonotype is a singleton in its sample. The chain recombines TRBV29-1 with TRBJ2-3; D call uncertain. The CDR3 spans 12 residues. Trimming pared 1 base from V and 14 bases from J, leaving 16 bases between. Germline V gives CDR1 SQVTM, CDR2 ANQGSEA. CDR3 sequence: CSVEVGTGGWYF. CDR3 nucleotides: TGCAGCGTTGAAGTGGGTACGGGCGGATGGTATTTT.

The rearrangement joins TRBV29-1 to TRBJ2-1; D call uncertain. The CDR3 has 10 residues. Germline values: CDR1 SQVTM, CDR2 ANQGSEA. With 7 bases removed from V and 9 bases from J, the gap between germline ends came to 10 bases. The CDR3 nucleotides read TGCAGCGCCGACGCTGGTGAGCAGTTCTTC. Its protein product is CSADAGEQFF.

This clonotype occurred a few times. V usage is TRBV29-1 and J usage is TRBJ2-1, with a possible D match to TRBD1 (6 bases). The ends were cut back, 6 bases at V and 3 bases at J, with 15 bases in the middle. Germline values: CDR1 SQVTM, CDR2 ANQGSEA. This CDR3 is 14 amino acids long. The CDR3 DNA follows: TGCAGCGTCCTGGGATCAGGGGACTACAATGAGCAGTTCTTC. This sequence encodes CSVLGSGDYNEQFF.

In its sample, this clonotype was seen many times. The chain links TRBV7-9 to TRBJ1-2; no definite D call. This CDR3 is built from 13 residues. V was pared by 2 bases and J by 8 bases, with 12 bases between. CDR1 SEHNR and CDR2 FQNEAQ come from the germline V gene (reference sequence). CDR3 sequence reads: CASSLNPPRGYTF. The DNA for the CDR3 is TGTGCCAGCAGCTTAAACCCCCCCAGGGGCTACACCTTC.

This clonotype was recorded many times. The rearrangement links TRBV12-3 or TRBV12-4 to TRBJ2-3; D perhaps matches TRBD1 (6 bases). V shed 5 bases and J shed 8 bases, with 11 bases lying between them. The length of the CDR3 is 12 residues. The CDR3 nucleotides read TGTGCCAGCAGTCCTAAGGGGGTTACGCAGTATTTT. Translation: CASSPKGVTQYF.

With respect to this clonotype: Given a much more abundant clone one base away, this may be a read error. The chain couples TRBV6-1 to TRBJ1-4; D not resolved. Germline V gene data show CDR1 as MNHNS and CDR2 as SASEGT. The CDR3 covers 15 residues. Deletions cut 6 bases from V and 8 bases from J, with 19 bases between. CDR3 residues: CASSAWRAFGEKLFF. CDR3 bases: TGTGCCAGCAGCGCGTGGCGGGCGTTTGGGGAAAAACTGTTTTTT.

There are many counts of this clonotype. V gene TRBV5-4 combines with J gene TRBJ1-6; TRBD1 matches 8 bases. Per germline, CDR1 SGHNT and CDR2 YYREEE (reference sequence). Trimming took 4 bases from V and 5 from J; bases not matched to a gene: 8. This CDR3 comprises 16 residues. This chain's CDR3 is CASSLGAGGNNSPLHF. The CDR3 DNA sequence: TGTGCCAGCAGCCTGGGGGCAGGGGGCAATAATTCACCCCTCCACTTT.

In DNA form, the CDR3 reads TGTGCCAGCAGCTCGGGCCACGAGCAGTACTTC. Residues: CASSSGHEQYF. The chain links TRBV11-2 to TRBJ2-4; D ambiguous. The J call may be in error: the DNA end matches TRBJ2-7 better. From germline, CDR1 is SGHAT and CDR2 FQNNGV. This CDR3 region has 11 residues.